What follows are 10 T cell receptor beta chains derived from one specimen sequenced in a study of T cells expressing NK-cell markers. TCRdb reprocessed the 5' RACE reads and stores each CDR3 protein as one record, lacking DNA. This sample's clone table lists roughly 160,000 distinct CDR3 sequences. Sequencing was performed on blood T cells: a sorted CD56 or NKG2C T cell subset, CD4+ or CD8+ T cells, or bulk PBMC T cells (not recorded which). The receptors were gathered from a man aged 18 to 69 in good health.

This chain links TRBV4-2 with TRBJ1-1; no DNA is available, so the TRBD1 call from TCRdb remains unchecked. The CDR3 has 14 residues. CDR1 is LGHNA and CDR2 is YNFKEQ in the germline V gene. This CDR3 is CASSHRQGNTEAFF.

This chain uses TRBV13 with TRBJ1-1; TCRdb outputs TRBD1, but without DNA this stays unchecked. Per germline, CDR1 PRHDT and CDR2 FYEKMQ (reference sequence). This CDR3 region has 12 residues. Here the CDR3 reads CASSSGETEAFF.

The chain joins TRBV29-1 to TRBJ2-7; TCRdb returns TRBD1, unconfirmable since there is no DNA. The CDR3 has 12 residues. Germline loops: CDR1 SQVTM, CDR2 ANQGSEA. The CDR3 loop reads CSVKRGPYEQYF.

This rearrangement joins TRBV29-1 to TRBJ2-3; TCRdb reports TRBD1, a call that lacks DNA to check it against. Germline V gene lookup returns CDR1 SQVTM and CDR2 ANQGSEA. The CDR3 consists of 14 residues. The chain's CDR3 is CSAKQGAIADTQYF.

The V and J genes are TRBV3-1 and TRBJ1-5; the D gene TCRdb calls, TRBD1, cannot be checked with no DNA. The length of the CDR3 is 14 residues. CDR1 LGHDT and CDR2 YNNKEL come from the germline V gene (reference sequence). The CDR3 reads CASSPTGGGQPQHF.

The rearrangement joins TRBV14 to TRBJ2-1. Germline V lookup: CDR1 SGHDN, CDR2 FVKESK. This CDR3 is 13 amino acids long. CDR3: CASSQGRPSTQFF.

The chain couples TRBV2 to TRBJ2-1; lacking DNA, the TRBD1 call made by TCRdb goes unchecked. This CDR3 is 14 amino acids long. Germline V gene sequence: CDR1 SNHLY, CDR2 FYNNEI. CDR3 in amino acids: CASGQGGSYNEQFF. Filled out from reference TRBV2 and TRBJ2-1, the complete variable domain reads EPEVTQTPSHQVTQMGQEVILRCVPISNHLYFYWYRQILGQKVEFLVSFYNNEISEKSEIFDDQFSVERPDGSNFTLKIRSTKLEDSAMYFCASGQGGSYNEQFFGPGTRLTVL.

The J gene is TRBJ1-1, the V gene TRBV30; lacking DNA, the TRBD1 call made by TCRdb goes unchecked. This CDR3 spans 15 amino acids. Germline CDR1 reads GTSNPN; CDR2 reads SVGIG (reference sequence). The CDR3 region is CAWRDTGRGNTEAFF.

This chain connects TRBV5-4 to TRBJ2-3; without DNA, the TCRdb call of TRBD2 cannot be checked. The CDR3 covers 15 residues. CDR1 and CDR2 (germline): SGHNT, YYREEE (reference sequence). CDR3 in amino acids: CASSPNTGTLTSQYF.

The J gene is TRBJ1-2, the V gene TRBV6-5; TCRdb's D call, TRBD1, is unchecked because there is no DNA. CDR3 length: 15 residues. CDR1 MNHEY and CDR2 SVGAGI come from the germline V gene. CDR3 in amino acids: CASSLEQGVGYGYTF.